This is a list of T cell receptor beta chains from one sample in a study of T cell changes during pregnancy in multiple sclerosis. The repertoire was sequenced with immunoSEQ multiplex PCR; TCRdb's copy has only in-frame clones and lacks some. The repertoire holds roughly 60,000 clones, with about 90% as singletons. Specimen: peripheral blood, collected in the second trimester of pregnancy. The origin of the receptors is a female donor in good health, enrolled as a control in a pregnancy study. CDR3s include the opening cysteine and the closing phenylalanine or tryptophan. The D gene is left open where the match is weak. Only part of the rows carry a size: once, few, many, or a class if the clone is expanded.

v_call	j_call	clone_size	d_call	cdr3_length	cdr3_aa	cdr3_nt
TRBV6-6	TRBJ1-3	-	-	15	CASSYLTISGNTIYF	TGTGCCAGCAGTTACCTCACTATCTCTGGAAACACCATATATTTT
TRBV28	TRBJ2-5	-	-	14	CASEGARGRETQYF	TGTGCCAGCGAGGGGGCGCGCGGGAGGGAGACCCAGTACTTC
TRBV14	TRBJ1-2	-	-	15	CASSRSSHANYGYTF	TGTGCCAGCAGCCGGAGCAGCCATGCTAACTATGGCTACACCTTC
TRBV2	TRBJ2-7	-	TRBD2	13	CAGTGTRGRAQYF	TGTGCCGGAACAGGTACCCGCGGGAGAGCGCAGTACTTC
TRBV19	TRBJ1-1	-	-	13	CASSIRQGREAFF	TGTGCCAGTAGTATTAGGCAGGGCCGCGAAGCTTTCTTT
TRBV18	TRBJ2-3	-	TRBD2	17	CASSPPQTSRSTDTQYF	TGTGCCAGCTCACCACCGCAGACTAGCCGAAGCACAGATACGCAGTATTTT
TRBV10-3	TRBJ1-1	-	-	15	CAISESVGGIAEAFF	TGTGCCATCAGTGAGTCTGTCGGGGGAATAGCTGAAGCTTTCTTT
TRBV19	TRBJ2-5	-	TRBD2	15	CASSSGLAGVETQYF	TGTGCCAGTAGTTCCGGACTAGCGGGGGTAGAGACCCAGTACTTC
TRBV13	TRBJ2-5	-	TRBD1	13	CASRQGAVETQYF	TGTGCCAGCAGACAGGGGGCTGTTGAGACCCAGTACTTC
TRBV11-3	TRBJ2-7	once	TRBD2	15	CASSLDPSGSYEQYF	TGTGCCAGCAGCTTAGATCCTAGCGGGAGTTACGAGCAGTACTTC
TRBV29-1	TRBJ2-1	-	TRBD2	13	CSVVLAGGREQFF	TGCAGCGTTGTCTTAGCGGGAGGGCGTGAGCAGTTCTTC
TRBV6-6	TRBJ1-2	-	-	14	CASSYLGGSYGYTF	TGTGCCAGCAGTTACCTCGGGGGATCCTATGGCTACACCTTC
TRBV7-2	TRBJ2-7	-	-	12	CASSSSSGEQYF	TGTGCCAGCAGCTCATCCTCGGGGGAGCAGTACTTC
TRBV4-2	TRBJ2-7	-	TRBD2	15	CASSQETSGSYEQYF	TGTGCCAGCAGCCAAGAGACTAGCGGGTCCTACGAGCAGTACTTC
TRBV4-2	TRBJ2-3	-	-	17	CASSQDFGDWEADTQYF	TGTGCCAGCAGCCAGGACTTCGGGGACTGGGAGGCAGATACGCAGTATTTT
TRBV30	TRBJ2-3	-	-	15	CAWSSGSASTDTQYF	TGTGCCTGGAGCTCAGGTAGCGCTAGCACAGATACGCAGTATTTT
TRBV19	TRBJ1-2	-	TRBD1	12	CASRSRGQPRYF	TGTGCCAGTAGAAGCAGGGGACAGCCTAGGTACTTC
TRBV15	TRBJ2-1	-	TRBD2	18	CATSKRSWRETSYNEQFF	TGTGCCACCAGCAAGAGATCATGGCGGGAGACGTCCTACAATGAGCAGTTCTTC
TRBV7-9	TRBJ2-1	-	TRBD1	18	CASSPRDRGTPSYNEQFF	TGTGCCAGCAGCCCGCGGGACAGGGGGACCCCATCCTACAATGAGCAGTTCTTC